A single sample is the source of the 22 T cell receptor beta chains below, sequenced in a study of blood T cell repertoires in COVID-19. TCRdb keeps only in-frame clones here, not all; method: immunoSEQ multiplex PCR. The top ten hold approximately 12% of the sample, which has about 200,000 clones, roughly 82% seen once. Material: PBMCs or T cells enriched from blood (not recorded which). The origin of the receptors is a man aged 40-49 years who had recovered from COVID-19.

This clone came up a few times. The rearrangement joins TRBV5-8 to TRBJ2-5, with 9 positions matching TRBD1. The CDR3 loop spans 18 amino acids. V lost 6 bases and J lost 2; bases outside the gene matches: 17. Per the germline V gene, CDR1 is SGHTS and CDR2 is YDEGEE. The CDR3 bases are TGTGCCAGCACCCAACAGGGGGCCCTTCCTTTGGGACAAGAGACCCAGTACTTC. It yields the protein CASTQQGALPLGQETQYF.

The chain combines TRBV30 with TRBJ1-4, with unresolved D. CDR1 is GTSNPN, CDR2 SVGIG, per germline (reference sequence). Trimming stripped 4 bases from V and 8 bases from J, with 14 bases between. The CDR3 covers 13 residues. In DNA form, the CDR3 reads TGTGCCTGGAACAGAGACCTTGCGGAAAAACTGTTTTTT. Residues: CAWNRDLAEKLFF.

This clone was counted a single time. This rearrangement joins TRBV2 to TRBJ2-7; D is perhaps TRBD2 (5 bases). CDR3 size: 13 residues. With 6 bases removed from V and 5 bases from J, the gap between germline ends came to 14 bases. Germline-derived CDR1 and CDR2 are SNHLY and FYNNEI. CDR3 protein: CASRREFGDEQYF. In nucleotides, the CDR3 is TGTGCCAGCAGGCGTGAGTTCGGGGACGAGCAGTACTTC. Supplemented by reference TRBV2 and TRBJ2-7, the full variable domain reads EPEVTQTPSHQVTQMGQEVILRCVPISNHLYFYWYRQILGQKVEFLVSFYNNEISEKSEIFDDQFSVERPDGSNFTLKIRSTKLEDSAMYFCASRREFGDEQYFGPGTRLTVT.

The CDR3: CASSLSGSNQPQHF. DNA for the CDR3: TGCGCCAGCAGCTTGTCGGGGTCAAATCAGCCCCAGCATTTT. The J gene is TRBJ1-5, the V gene TRBV5-1; D is ambiguous. The CDR3 length is 14 residues. The V end lost 1 base, the J end lost 4 bases, and 9 bases lay between the germline ends. The germline gives CDR1 SGHRS, CDR2 YFSETQ. Drawing the rest from reference TRBV5-1 and TRBJ1-5, the complete variable domain is KAGVTQTPRYLIKTRGQQVTLSCSPISGHRSVSWYQQTPGQGLQFLFEYFSETQRNKGNFPGRFSGRQFSNSRSEMNVSTLELGDSALYLCASSLSGSNQPQHFGDGTRLSIL.

The chain joins TRBV2 to TRBJ2-1; TRBD2 matches 16 bases. The CDR3 has 16 residues. V lost 4 bases, J lost 9 bases, and 6 bases stayed unmatched. From germline, CDR1 is SNHLY and CDR2 FYNNEI. The CDR3 loop reads CASSAGLAGGRGEQFF. CDR3 in DNA: TGTGCCAGCAGTGCGGGACTAGCGGGAGGGAGAGGTGAGCAGTTCTTC.

The genes are TRBV4-3 and TRBJ1-1; D gene uncertain. V was clipped by 4 bases and J by 0 bases, with 9 bases between them. The CDR3 spans 14 residues. CDR1 LGHNA and CDR2 YSLEER come from the germline V gene. In DNA, the CDR3 is TGCGCCAGCAGCCCCTTGGAGGTGAACACTGAAGCTTTCTTT. This codes for CASSPLEVNTEAFF.

This rearrangement joins TRBV4-3 to TRBJ2-3; 8 bases fit TRBD2. The V segment lost 1 base and the J segment 3 bases; nucleotides outside the gene matches: 6. The CDR3 covers 16 residues. From germline, CDR1 is LGHNA and CDR2 YSLEER. The CDR3 sequence is CASSQGASGFTDTQYF. The CDR3 nucleotides read TGCGCCAGCAGCCAAGGGGCTAGCGGGTTTACAGATACGCAGTATTTT.

V and J are TRBV25-1 and TRBJ1-4, with 8 bases aligning to TRBD1. From germline, CDR1 is MGHDK and CDR2 SYGVNS. The CDR3 extends over 15 amino acids. Trimming cost V 3 bases and J 1 base; bases outside gene matches: 1. The CDR3 loop is CASSDDRGTNEKLFF. As DNA, the CDR3 is TGTGCCAGCAGTGACGACAGGGGAACTAATGAAAAACTGTTTTTT.

V usage is TRBV10-2 and J usage is TRBJ2-1, with 14 bases fitting TRBD2. The CDR3 loop spans 17 amino acids. Trimming at V came to 6 bases and at J to 4 bases, leaving 8 bases not matched to a gene. From germline, CDR1 is WSHSY and CDR2 SAAADI. The DNA of the CDR3 is TGCGCCAGCAGAGCTCGACTAGCGGGAGGGCCGTACAATGAGCAGTTCTTC. Encoded protein: CASRARLAGGPYNEQFF.

This clone was found once. This chain joins TRBV5-1 and TRBJ2-3; possibly TRBD2 for D (5 bases). In germline, CDR1 is SGHRS, CDR2 YFSETQ. This CDR3 is built from 13 residues. V gave up 4 bases and J gave up 5 bases, with 11 bases separating them. The DNA of the CDR3 is TGCGCCAGCAGCGGAGAGGGAAGAGATACGCAGTATTTT. It encodes CASSGEGRDTQYF.

V gene TRBV7-9 combines with J gene TRBJ1-2; no clear D gene. The ends were cut back, 5 bases at V and 8 bases at J, with 15 bases in the middle. CDR3 length equals 13 residues. In germline, CDR1 is SEHNR, CDR2 FQNEAQ (reference sequence). The CDR3 DNA sequence: TGTGCCAGCAGCCCTTCCGGCGGGAGGGGCTACACCTTC. Translation gives CASSPSGGRGYTF. Combining the CDR3 with reference TRBV7-9 and TRBJ1-2 gives the whole variable domain DTGVSQNPRHKITKRGQNVTFRCDPISEHNRLYWYRQTLGQGPEFLTYFQNEAQLEKSRLLSDRFSAERPKGSFSTLEIQRTEQGDSAMYLCASSPSGGRGYTFGSGTRLTVV.

This chain connects TRBV9 to TRBJ2-1; 11 nucleotides match TRBD2. The V and J ends lost 4 bases and 3 bases, in that order; junction bases with no gene match: 9. This CDR3 has 17 residues. The germline gives CDR1 SGDLS, CDR2 YYNGEE. As DNA, the CDR3 is TGTGCCAGCAGCCTGAGACTAGCGGGAACGGACTACAATGAGCAGTTCTTC. Protein product: CASSLRLAGTDYNEQFF. Full variable domain (outside the CDR3, taken from reference TRBV9 and TRBJ2-1): DSGVTQTPKHLITATGQRVTLRCSPRSGDLSVYWYQQSLDQGLQFLIQYYNGEERAKGNILERFSAQQFPDLHSELNLSSLELGDSALYFCASSLRLAGTDYNEQFFGPGTRLTVL.

This clone came up a few times. This chain uses TRBV27 with TRBJ1-4; possibly TRBD1 for D (6 bases). The germline V and J ends were trimmed by 6 bases and 2 bases, with 10 bases remaining between them. This CDR3 has 14 residues. The germline V gene has CDR1 MNHEY and CDR2 SMNVEV (reference sequence). CDR3 residues: CASSTQGTNEKLFF. The CDR3 bases are TGTGCCAGCAGCACACAGGGCACTAATGAAAAACTGTTTTTT.

The chain has TRBV27 and TRBJ2-2; 10 bases fit TRBD1. The V segment lost 5 bases and the J segment 5 bases; nucleotides outside the gene matches: 5. The CDR3 covers 15 residues. Germline assignment: CDR1 MNHEY and CDR2 SMNVEV (reference sequence). CDR3 sequence reads: CASSLRDRGTGELFF. As DNA, the CDR3 is TGTGCCAGCAGTCTCCGGGACAGGGGAACCGGGGAGCTGTTTTTT.

This clone was counted between two and nine times. This chain uses TRBV7-3 with TRBJ1-1, with 7 nucleotides matching TRBD1. The CDR3 spans 14 residues. Unmatched junction bases numbered 6, after V lost 3 bases and J lost 5 bases. Germline V gene data show CDR1 as SGHTA and CDR2 as FQGTGA. In DNA, the CDR3 is TGTGCCAGCAGCTTTAACAGGGGTGATACTGAAGCTTTCTTT. Protein sequence: CASSFNRGDTEAFF. Full variable domain (rest looked up from reference TRBV7-3 and TRBJ1-1): GAGVSQTPSNKVTEKGKYVELRCDPISGHTALYWYRQSLGQGPEFLIYFQGTGAADDSGLPNDRFFAVRPEGSVSTLKIQRTERGDSAVYLCASSFNRGDTEAFFGQGTRLTVV.

A word on this clone: Other DNA sequences in the sample encode the same CDR3. The gene calls are TRBV28 and TRBJ1-4; tentative D call: TRBD1 (5 bases). V was pared by 6 bases and J by 7 bases, with 9 bases between. The CDR3 has 12 residues. Germline assignment: CDR1 MDHEN and CDR2 SYDVKM. The CDR3 region has the DNA TGTGCCAGCAGGGCCGGGGGTGAAAAACTGTTTTTT. Translated: CASRAGGEKLFF.

The chain has TRBV30 and TRBJ1-6, with D unresolved. This CDR3 is 13 amino acids long. Trimming removed 2 bases from V and 7 bases from J, with 9 bases in between. Germline CDR1 GTSNPN, CDR2 SVGIG (reference sequence). The CDR3 region has the DNA TGTGCCTGGAGTTACGTACAAAATTCACCCCTCCACTTT. Its translation: CAWSYVQNSPLHF.

V is TRBV30 and J is TRBJ2-7; TRBD1 matches 8 bases. The germline gives CDR1 GTSNPN, CDR2 SVGIG (reference sequence). Trimming took 2 bases from V and 3 from J; bases not matched to a gene: 18. The length of the CDR3 is 18 residues. The CDR3 DNA is TGTGCCTGGAGTTCTGTTAGAGGACAGGGACCCCGGGACTACGAGCAGTACTTC. It specifies CAWSSVRGQGPRDYEQYF.

The rearrangement joins TRBV19 to TRBJ2-1, with D perhaps matching TRBD2 (6 bases). This CDR3 spans 16 amino acids. Germline V gene lookup returns CDR1 LNHDA and CDR2 SQIVND (reference sequence). The ends were cut back, 1 base at V and 2 bases at J, with 12 bases in the middle. The CDR3 DNA is TGTGCCAGTAGTATAGGTCGGGGGATAACCTACAATGAGCAGTTCTTC. As protein: CASSIGRGITYNEQFF.

The V gene is TRBV5-4, the J gene TRBJ1-2; 12 nucleotides agree with TRBD1. CDR1 and CDR2 from the germline V gene are SGHNT and YYREEE (reference sequence). The CDR3 consists of 17 residues. J was trimmed by 6 bases and V by 0 bases; bases with no gene match: 9. In DNA form, the CDR3 reads TGTGCCAGCAGCTTGGGTCCGGGACAGGGGGCCCCGGATGGCTACACCTTC. Translated: CASSLGPGQGAPDGYTF.

The V call is TRBV12-5, the J call TRBJ1-2, with D possibly being TRBD1 (6 bases). V was trimmed by 6 bases and J by 0 bases, leaving 14 bases between them. Per the germline V gene, CDR1 is LGHNT and CDR2 is FRNRAP. The CDR3 has 15 residues. CDR3 bases: TGTGCTAGTGGCCCCACAGGGCCCTCTAACTATGGCTACACCTTC. Translation: CASGPTGPSNYGYTF.

The chain carries TRBV4-3 and TRBJ2-2; 7 bases are a match to TRBD1. Trimming at V came to 1 base and at J to 4 bases, leaving 9 bases not matched to a gene. CDR1 LGHNA and CDR2 YSLEER come from the germline V gene. The CDR3 is 17 residues long. This chain's CDR3 is CASSQGGATGFTGELFF. The CDR3 DNA reads as TGCGCCAGCAGCCAAGGAGGGGCGACAGGGTTCACCGGGGAGCTGTTTTTT.